The sequence of this T cell receptor (beta chain) was determined in a study of cytomegalovirus exposure and HLA in healthy donors (dated by TCRdb to about 2017). For the wider study: According to a later analysis, one platform produced both the roughly 130 validation repertoires and the roughly 650 repertoires of the first cohort. The study was designed to test whether signatures of past pathogen exposure could be identified by cataloging public T cell receptors. To predict cytomegalovirus infection status, the study brought together high-throughput TCR immunosequencing, statistical association of individual TCRs with disease status, and machine learning. A separate validation cohort of approximately 120 different subjects was used in addition to the approximately 610-subject first cohort. Here is what the overall study found, with its caveats: Of the cluster scores, 85% to 95% were above 0 in a later analysis, which found that TCRs clustered in the first cohort also tended to co-occur in the 120 validation repertoires. A few of the identified cytomegalovirus-associated TCR beta chains were confirmed in vitro to be specific for cytomegalovirus antigens. Most TCR sequences were seen in very few donors, while some public TCRs were found in many individuals. In the study, some 180 TCR beta chains were listed as associated with cytomegalovirus. The authors suggested that the approach could potentially be extended to other disease states and immunological phenotypes. A later analysis had no HLA typing for the validation cohort, so co-occurrence there was scored across all 130 or so repertoires. In both the original and validation cohorts, the classifier was reported to diagnose cytomegalovirus status with high specificity and sensitivity.

Donors formed part of the validation cohort, which comprised 120 subjects and was distinct from the first cohort of over 500 subjects. Libraries were constructed by the immunoSEQ multiplex PCR assay. In the paper's pipeline: To diagnose cytomegalovirus status from the catalog of TCR beta chain sequences, a statistical classification framework was built. TCRdb provides this immuneACCESS table in a form limited to in-frame rearrangements. Some clones are lacking; in checked studies, under half of them reflect an unresolved V gene, and why the rest are absent is not known. V and J calls plus clone size are reproduced from that table; the DNA served to infer D and trimming. This sample comprises more than 55,000 clones, about 96% of them detected only once. Around 0.9% of the sample rests with the top ten. Concerning this clone: It has no known antigen specificity. No base-level quality is on record; no much larger clone is a single base apart.

Trimming at the junction amounts to 4 bases on V and 0 bases on J, and the germline ends lie 11 bases apart. CDR1 SNHLY and CDR2 FYNNEI are derived from the germline V gene. The CDR3 spans 15 residues, from the cysteine through the phenylalanine. Of all the DNA, just the CDR3 is kept, 45 bases in frame from base 1. The rearranged segments are TRBV2 and TRBJ2-3, with TRBD2 tentatively as D gene (6 bases match). The sequencing sample was made of PBMCs. The receptor was derived from a man in his late teens or twenties in good health and CMV-seronegative. The CDR3 protein: CASSAPAGSTDTQYF. The DNA sequence is as follows: TGTGCCAGCAGTGCCCCAGCGGGCAGCACAGATACGCAGTATTTT.